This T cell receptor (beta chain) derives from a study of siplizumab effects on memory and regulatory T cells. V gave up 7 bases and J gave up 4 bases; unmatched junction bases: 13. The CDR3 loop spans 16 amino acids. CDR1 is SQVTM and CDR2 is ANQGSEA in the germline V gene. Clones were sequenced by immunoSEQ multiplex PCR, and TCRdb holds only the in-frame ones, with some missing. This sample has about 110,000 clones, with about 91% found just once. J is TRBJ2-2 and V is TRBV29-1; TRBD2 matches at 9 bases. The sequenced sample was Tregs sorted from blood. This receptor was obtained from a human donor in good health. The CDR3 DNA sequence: TGCAGCGCTGCTTATGCGGGGGGGCCGAGCACCGGGGAGCTGTTTTTT. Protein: CSAAYAGGPSTGELFF.